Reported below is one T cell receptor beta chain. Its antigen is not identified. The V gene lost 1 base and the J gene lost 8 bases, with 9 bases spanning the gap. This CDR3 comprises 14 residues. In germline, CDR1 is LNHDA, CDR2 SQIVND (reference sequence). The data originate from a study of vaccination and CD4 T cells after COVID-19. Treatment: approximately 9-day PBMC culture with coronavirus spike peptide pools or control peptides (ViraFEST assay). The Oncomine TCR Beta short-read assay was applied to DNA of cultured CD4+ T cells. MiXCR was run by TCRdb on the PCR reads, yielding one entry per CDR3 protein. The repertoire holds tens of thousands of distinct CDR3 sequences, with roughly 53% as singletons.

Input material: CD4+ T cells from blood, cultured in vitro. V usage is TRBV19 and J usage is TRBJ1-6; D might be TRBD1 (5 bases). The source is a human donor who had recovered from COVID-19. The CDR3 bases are TGTGCCAGTAGTATAGCAGGGATCGATTCACCCCTCCACTTT. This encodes CASSIAGIDSPLHF.